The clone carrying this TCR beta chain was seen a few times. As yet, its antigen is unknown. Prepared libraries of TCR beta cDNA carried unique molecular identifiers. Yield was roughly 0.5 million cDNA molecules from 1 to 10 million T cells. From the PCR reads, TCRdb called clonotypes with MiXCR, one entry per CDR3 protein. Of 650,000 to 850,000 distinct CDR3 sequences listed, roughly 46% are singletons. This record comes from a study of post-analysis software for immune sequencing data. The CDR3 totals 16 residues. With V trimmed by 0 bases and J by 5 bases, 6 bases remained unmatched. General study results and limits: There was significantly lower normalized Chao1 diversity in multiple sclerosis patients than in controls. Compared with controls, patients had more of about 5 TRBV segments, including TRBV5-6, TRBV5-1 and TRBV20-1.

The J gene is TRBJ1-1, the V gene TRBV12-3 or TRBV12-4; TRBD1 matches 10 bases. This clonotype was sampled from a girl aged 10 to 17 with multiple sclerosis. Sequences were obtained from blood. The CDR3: CASSLAPGQGYTEAFF. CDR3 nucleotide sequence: TGTGCCAGCAGTTTAGCCCCGGGACAGGGGTATACTGAAGCTTTCTTT.